This section outlines one T cell receptor (beta chain) sequence together with its context. Per the original methods: Reference gene primer amplification in the assay estimated nucleated cell counts. The method was immunoSEQ multiplex PCR; TCRdb's version includes in-frame clones alone and lacks a portion of them. The DNA was the basis for D and trimming; V, J and clone size are from that table. This sample has 210,000 or so clones; roughly 88% occur once, and the top ten carry 1.5%. This CDR3 region has 13 residues. CDR1 is KGHSH, CDR2 LQKENI, per germline. V was cut by 2 bases and J by 1 base, with 6 bases left in between. The data belong to a study of blood T cell repertoires in COVID-19. Across the study: Sources were T cells, B-cell-depleted T cells, or PBMCs; the material itself was cDNA or gDNA.

The sequence was obtained from a young man with active or convalescent COVID-19. Sequencing used peripheral blood. The chain recombines TRBV18 with TRBJ2-7; D not resolved. CDR3 sequence (DNA): TGTGCCAGCTCACCATTCCCGTCCTACGAGCAGTACTTC. Amino acid sequence: CASSPFPSYEQYF.